The subject of this entry is one T cell receptor beta chain. What it binds is unknown. The data originate from a study of post-analysis software for immune sequencing data. V shed 4 bases and J shed 0 bases, with 19 bases lying between them. CDR1 is MNHEY, CDR2 SMNVEV, per germline (reference sequence). This CDR3 comprises 17 residues. cDNA libraries of TCR beta carried unique molecular identifiers. One entry per CDR3 protein, called by TCRdb with MiXCR from the PCR reads. Among just over 250,000 distinct CDR3 sequences listed, about 40% were seen once. Study findings and constraints: Normalized Chao1 diversity was significantly reduced in patients versus controls. Strong same-batch co-clustering of samples appeared with F measure clustering. In patients, about 5 TRBV segments were more frequent than in controls, with TRBV5-6, TRBV5-1 and TRBV20-1 among them.

The sequencing sample was made of blood. The receptor was derived from a girl between 10 and 17 years old with multiple sclerosis. The chain couples TRBV27 to TRBJ2-7; D not certain. The CDR3 spells CASSSLVSPISSYEQYF. DNA of the CDR3: TGTGCCAGCAGTTCTTTGGTGTCTCCGATTAGCTCCTACGAGCAGTACTTC.